What follows are 10 T cell receptor beta chains derived from one specimen sequenced in a study of Ad26.COV2.S vaccination and SARS-CoV-2 variants. Treatment noted: 15 to 20 received Ad26.COV2.S at low or high dose, single or two shots; about 5 received placebo; per-sample allocation not given. It was on day 63 after the first vaccine or placebo injection that samples were taken. The data were produced by immunoSEQ multiplex PCR, yet TCRdb's version contains in-frame clones alone and is incomplete. The data show approximately 410,000 clones, around nine tenths seen once. The specimen comprised peripheral blood, sampled in a trial of Ad26.COV2.S vaccine versus placebo. The receptors originated from a person aged 18-65 years who received the Ad26.COV2.S COVID-19 vaccine or a placebo.

For this clone: Within the sample, other DNA sequences also encode this same CDR3. The genes are TRBV11-2 and TRBJ2-1; D unclear. This CDR3 has 13 amino acids. V lost 1 base to trimming and J lost 4 bases, with 5 bases between them. The germline CDR1 and CDR2 sequences are SGHAT and FQNNGV. This CDR3 reads CASSLGAYNEQFF. The CDR3 DNA is TGTGCCAGCAGCTTAGGGGCGTACAATGAGCAGTTCTTC.

The rearrangement uses TRBV5-1 and TRBJ2-3, with a tentative D call TRBD2 (7 bases). CDR1 SGHRS and CDR2 YFSETQ come from the germline V gene. This CDR3 region has 16 residues. With 0 bases removed from V and 4 bases from J, the gap between germline ends came to 15 bases. DNA for the CDR3: TGCGCCAGCAGCTTGGAAGGCGGGGGCTCTGCAGATACGCAGTATTTT. Its translation is CASSLEGGGSADTQYF.

This chain links TRBV6-1 with TRBJ2-1; TRBD2 aligns across 10 bases. The V gene's germline CDR1 is MNHNS and CDR2 SASEGT. V lost 1 base to trimming and J lost 4 bases; unmatched junction nucleotides: 1. The CDR3 loop spans 15 amino acids. CDR3 in amino acids: CASSEERGGYNEQFF. CDR3 coding DNA: TGTGCCAGCAGTGAAGAGCGGGGGGGTTACAATGAGCAGTTCTTC.

V gene TRBV7-9 combines with J gene TRBJ2-3; unclear D gene. Germline V gene lookup returns CDR1 SEHNR and CDR2 FQNEAQ (reference sequence). CDR3 length equals 16 residues. Trimming took 2 bases from V and 3 from J, leaving 15 bases between them. The DNA for the CDR3 is TGTGCCAGCAGCTTAACCCTTTCTCCTGCGACAGATACGCAGTATTTT. Protein: CASSLTLSPATDTQYF.

The chain links TRBV28 to TRBJ2-7; possible D gene TRBD1, 6 bases. CDR1 and CDR2 (germline): MDHEN, SYDVKM. This CDR3 is 15 amino acids long. The V gene lost 3 bases and the J gene lost 5 bases, with 17 bases spanning the gap. The DNA of the CDR3 is TGTGCCAGCAGTTTCGACAGGAGAAGGAACCACGAGCAGTACTTC. Amino acid sequence: CASSFDRRRNHEQYF.

In this sample, this clone turned up many times. The gene calls are TRBV19 and TRBJ1-4, with a tentative D call TRBD1 (6 bases). The CDR3 covers 14 residues. Germline V gene sequence: CDR1 LNHDA, CDR2 SQIVND (reference sequence). V was pared by 7 bases and J by 7 bases, with 16 bases between. CDR3 DNA: TGTGCCAGTACCAAAGGCAGGGGCGCTGAAAAACTGTTTTTT. Encoded protein: CASTKGRGAEKLFF.

This rearrangement joins TRBV5-6 to TRBJ1-2; 11 nucleotides align to TRBD1. Trimming took 3 bases from V and 11 from J; bases not matched to a gene: 15. Germline-derived CDR1 and CDR2 are SGHDT and YYEEEE. The CDR3 is made up of 16 amino acids. CDR3 residues: CASSSKGDRGIQGYTF. The CDR3, as DNA: TGTGCCAGCAGCTCCAAGGGGGACAGGGGGATCCAAGGGTACACCTTC.

The sample holds a few counts of this clone. This sequence joins TRBV28 and TRBJ2-5; 8 bases are a match to TRBD2. V lost 1 base, J lost 1 base, and 5 bases stayed unmatched. CDR1 is MDHEN and CDR2 is SYDVKM in the germline V gene. The CDR3 loop spans 16 amino acids. The CDR3 loop reads CASSLYGGGLQETQYF. DNA for the CDR3: TGTGCCAGCAGTTTATACGGCGGGGGGCTCCAAGAGACCCAGTACTTC.

This clone has a single count. This chain joins TRBV12-3 or TRBV12-4 and TRBJ1-6; D unclear. Trimming removed 4 bases at V and 6 bases at J, with 7 bases between. This CDR3 spans 13 amino acids. In DNA, the CDR3 is TGTGCCAGCAGTTCCGCTTTTAATTCACCCCTCCACTTT. Translation gives CASSSAFNSPLHF.

The V and J genes are TRBV19 and TRBJ1-3; the D is unclear. Trimming cost V 7 bases and J 0 bases, with 13 bases left between them. Germline V CDR1 and CDR2: LNHDA, SQIVND (reference sequence). The CDR3 totals 15 residues. CDR3 nucleotides: TGTGCCAGTATGCCGACCGACTACTCTGGAAACACCATATATTTT. As protein: CASMPTDYSGNTIYF.